A single sample gave rise to the 8 T cell receptor beta chains below, sequenced in a study of PD-1 blockade in mismatch repair-deficient tumors. The assay was immunoSEQ multiplex PCR, and TCRdb's table has in-frame clones only and misses some. The table lists just under 80,000 clones, roughly 80% of them singletons, with roughly 6% in the top ten. The sequenced sample was peripheral blood, obtained 44 weeks after starting pembrolizumab. The receptors derive from an adult with mismatch repair-deficient cancer.

CDR3: CSARARDEQFF. CDR3 DNA sequence: TGCAGTGCTAGAGCTAGGGATGAGCAGTTCTTC. This chain joins TRBV20-1 and TRBJ2-1; D remains unclear. Trimming cost V 1 base and J 8 bases, with 6 bases left between them. CDR1 and CDR2 (germline): DFQATT, SNEGSKA (reference sequence). This CDR3 is built from 11 residues.

The CDR3 DNA follows: TGTGCCAGCAAGAAGGGGCTCGGGTATGAAAAACTGTTTTTT. The encoded protein is CASKKGLGYEKLFF. V usage is TRBV6-5 and J usage is TRBJ1-4; TRBD1 might be the D (5 bases). Trimming shortened V by 7 bases and J by 6 bases, and 15 bases separated the two germline ends. Per germline, CDR1 MNHEY and CDR2 SVGAGI. The CDR3 is 14 residues long.

This clone was counted a single time. The genes are TRBV2 and TRBJ2-1; the match to TRBD2 covers 7 bases. There are 15 residues in the CDR3. Losses at the gene ends were 2 bases for V and 9 bases for J; bases not matched to a gene: 10. The germline CDR1 and CDR2 sequences are SNHLY and FYNNEI. In DNA, the CDR3 is TGTGCCAGCAGTGAATGGCGCGGGAGATTAGCTGAGCAGTTCTTC. Amino acids: CASSEWRGRLAEQFF.

The chain couples TRBV5-6 to TRBJ2-3, with 9 bases fitting TRBD2. CDR1 and CDR2 (germline): SGHDT, YYEEEE. The ends lost 2 bases at V and 0 bases at J; junction bases unmatched: 4. CDR3 length: 16 residues. CDR3 in DNA: TGTGCCAGCAGCTTTCAACTAGCGGGTAGCACAGATACGCAGTATTTT. It translates to CASSFQLAGSTDTQYF.

This chain uses TRBV19 with TRBJ1-5; no reliable D call. The germline V gene has CDR1 LNHDA and CDR2 SQIVND (reference sequence). The V end was cut by 6 bases, the J end by 4 bases, with 19 bases between. This CDR3 region has 16 residues. DNA of the CDR3: TGTGCCAGTAGCACGAGGTTTGGGGATGAGAATCAGCCCCAGCATTTT. Translating it yields CASSTRFGDENQPQHF.

The genes are TRBV11-3 and TRBJ2-7, with TRBD1 as a possible D gene (6 bases). V was pared by 3 bases and J by 3 bases, with 15 bases between. In germline, CDR1 is SGHNT, CDR2 YENEEA. The CDR3 sequence is 15 residues long. The CDR3 spells CASSFTGSGDYEQYF. The CDR3 nucleotides read TGTGCCAGCAGCTTTACAGGGAGTGGGGACTACGAGCAGTACTTC.

The chain is built from TRBV19 and TRBJ2-5, with D possibly matching TRBD2 (6 bases). The CDR3 sequence is 14 residues long. The V gene's germline CDR1 is LNHDA and CDR2 SQIVND (reference sequence). Trimming removed 8 bases from V and 5 bases from J, with 18 bases in between. The CDR3, as DNA: TGTGCCAGTTCCGGGACGGGAGTTAGCGAGACCCAGTACTTC. Translating it yields CASSGTGVSETQYF.

The genes are TRBV7-3 and TRBJ1-1; D may be TRBD1 (6 bases). V was shortened by 5 bases and J by 5 bases, with 15 bases between the two germline ends. This CDR3 has 14 amino acids. Germline lookup yields CDR1 SGHTA and CDR2 FQGTGA. The CDR3 nucleotides are TGTGCCAGCAGCCCACGGGGGCAGCCAACTGAAGCTTTCTTT. It is translated as CASSPRGQPTEAFF.